The sequence of this T cell receptor (beta chain) was determined in a study of blood T cell repertoires in COVID-19. Only in-frame clones appear in the TCRdb table, and some are missing; sequencing was by immunoSEQ multiplex PCR. The data show fewer than 150,000 clones, 70% to 85% seen once. Germline V gives CDR1 KGHSH, CDR2 LQKENI. This CDR3 is 16 amino acids long. V was trimmed by 2 bases and J by 2 bases, leaving 13 bases between them. The V and J genes are TRBV18 and TRBJ2-1, with D possibly TRBD2 on 5 matching bases. Material: peripheral blood. The origin of this receptor is a man in his fifties or sixties with acute or convalescent COVID-19. The CDR3 bases are TGTGCCAGCTCACCAGAAGGTGGGAGCCCCTACAATGAGCAGTTCTTC. Protein: CASSPEGGSPYNEQFF.